These T cell receptor beta chains were read from a single sample in a study of T-cell memory formation after mild COVID-19. One entry per CDR3 protein, called by TCRdb with MiXCR from the 5' RACE reads. The sample contains 450,000 to 650,000 distinct CDR3 sequences, 20% of which appear only once. Sequenced material: PBMCs or a T cell subset sorted from them (not recorded which). The receptors originated from an adult woman who had mild COVID-19 (a few samples of this study predate the infection). Cell type and time point are not known. Both conserved end residues are part of each CDR3. Fields, in order: V gene, clone size, J gene, D gene, CDR3 DNA, CDR3 protein. D genes are given only for firm matches. A clone size is listed for some rows: how often the clone was seen (once, few, many), or a class if it is expanded.

v_gene: TRBV5-1
abundance: .
j_gene: TRBJ2-7
d_gene: .
CDR3nt: TGCGCCAGCAGCTTGGGACCGCGTTCCTACGAGCAGTACTTC
CDR3aa: CASSLGPRSYEQYF

v_gene: TRBV15
abundance: .
j_gene: TRBJ2-7
d_gene: TRBD2
CDR3nt: TGTGCCACCAGCGGAGAGGGACTAGCGGGAGTCGAGCAGTACTTC
CDR3aa: CATSGEGLAGVEQYF

v_gene: TRBV9
abundance: few
j_gene: TRBJ2-1
d_gene: TRBD2
CDR3nt: TGTGCCAGCAGCGTAGGGGGCGGGGGGGCCCAGAATGAGCAGTTCTTC
CDR3aa: CASSVGGGGAQNEQFF

v_gene: TRBV14
abundance: .
j_gene: TRBJ2-3
d_gene: TRBD1
CDR3nt: TGTGCCAGCAGCCAACCCCCAGACAGGGGGCCTGCAGATACGCAGTATTTT
CDR3aa: CASSQPPDRGPADTQYF

v_gene: TRBV15
abundance: .
j_gene: TRBJ2-3
d_gene: .
CDR3nt: TGTGCCACCAGTCAGCGGGTTAGCACAGATACGCAGTATTTT
CDR3aa: CATSQRVSTDTQYF

v_gene: TRBV4-3
abundance: few
j_gene: TRBJ2-1
d_gene: .
CDR3nt: TGCGCCAGCAGCCCTGGGACTCAGGGCTATGAGCAGTTCTTC
CDR3aa: CASSPGTQGYEQFF

v_gene: TRBV6-5
abundance: few
j_gene: TRBJ1-1
d_gene: TRBD1
CDR3nt: TGTGCCAGCAGTTTCACCGGGACAGGCGTGAAGTTGAACACTGAAGCTTTCTTT
CDR3aa: CASSFTGTGVKLNTEAFF

v_gene: TRBV7-8
abundance: few
j_gene: TRBJ2-1
d_gene: TRBD2
CDR3nt: TGTGCCAGCAGCGGGGTAGCGGGGGGGGAGCAGTTCTTC
CDR3aa: CASSGVAGGEQFF

v_gene: TRBV9
abundance: .
j_gene: TRBJ1-1
d_gene: .
CDR3nt: TGTGCCAGCAGCGCCGGGGGGGGGACCCCACGAGATCTGGGACCTGAAGCTTTCTTT
CDR3aa: CASSAGGGTPRDLGPEAFF

v_gene: TRBV5-1
abundance: few
j_gene: TRBJ2-5
d_gene: TRBD2
CDR3nt: TGCGCCAGCAGCCCAGCCCTTAGCGGGAGGTTCCAAGAGACCCAGTACTTC
CDR3aa: CASSPALSGRFQETQYF

v_gene: TRBV6-5
abundance: .
j_gene: TRBJ2-4
d_gene: .
CDR3nt: TGTGCCAGCAGTTACTCGGAAGAACTAGCCAAAAACATTCAGTACTTC
CDR3aa: CASSYSEELAKNIQYF

v_gene: TRBV3-1
abundance: few
j_gene: TRBJ2-5
d_gene: .
CDR3nt: TGTGCCAGCAGGGGAGAACAAGAGACCCAGTACTTC
CDR3aa: CASRGEQETQYF

v_gene: TRBV7-6
abundance: few
j_gene: TRBJ2-3
d_gene: .
CDR3nt: TGTGCCAGCAGCGCTAATGGGGGAACAGATACGCAGTATTTT
CDR3aa: CASSANGGTDTQYF

v_gene: TRBV4-1
abundance: .
j_gene: TRBJ2-3
d_gene: TRBD1
CDR3nt: TGCGCCAGCAGCCCACCCGTTCCAAGGGGGCGTAGGACAGATACGCAGTATTTT
CDR3aa: CASSPPVPRGRRTDTQYF

v_gene: TRBV6-2/TRBV6-3
abundance: few
j_gene: TRBJ2-7
d_gene: .
CDR3nt: TGTGCCAGCGGCGGAATGTTATACGAGCAGTACTTC
CDR3aa: CASGGMLYEQYF

v_gene: TRBV5-1
abundance: few
j_gene: TRBJ1-1
d_gene: .
CDR3nt: TGCGCCAGCAGCCCCGATCCCCGGCCAGGGGTGGGTGAAGCTTTCTTT
CDR3aa: CASSPDPRPGVGEAFF

v_gene: TRBV12-3/TRBV12-4
abundance: few
j_gene: TRBJ1-1
d_gene: .
CDR3nt: TGTGCCAGCAGTTTTTACAGGGATAAGGGCACTGAAGCTTTCTTT
CDR3aa: CASSFYRDKGTEAFF